What follows describes a single T cell receptor (beta chain). Its target is not known. Germline V lookup: CDR1 SGHNT, CDR2 YYREEE (reference sequence). There are 18 residues in the CDR3. Trimming took 4 bases from V and 1 from J; bases not matched to a gene: 8. These data come from a study of cytomegalovirus exposure and HLA in healthy donors. Both 60 Vbeta primers and 13 Jbeta primers went into the PCR. The protocol was immunoSEQ multiplex PCR, while the TCRdb copy is restricted to in-frame clones and leaves out a portion. The sample has roughly 150,000 clones, 80% seen once; the top ten hold 4.5% to 5%. This donor lacks a recorded CMV serostatus. Study-wide findings and caveats: Presence/absence analyses treated sequencing depth as roughly uniform across donors. In an earlier analysis, productive rearrangement rates for most beta V segments clustered near 87% or 30%. A later analysis reported that several of the most significant clusters appeared to be linked to common viral pathogens, among them Epstein-Barr virus.

The source of this sequence is a man between 25 and 39 years old in good health. The specimen sequenced was PBMCs. The J gene is TRBJ2-1, the V gene TRBV5-4, with 13 nucleotides matching TRBD2. CDR3 protein: CASSPRLAGGRSYNEQFF. CDR3 bases: TGTGCCAGCAGCCCCCGACTAGCGGGGGGAAGGTCCTACAATGAGCAGTTCTTC.